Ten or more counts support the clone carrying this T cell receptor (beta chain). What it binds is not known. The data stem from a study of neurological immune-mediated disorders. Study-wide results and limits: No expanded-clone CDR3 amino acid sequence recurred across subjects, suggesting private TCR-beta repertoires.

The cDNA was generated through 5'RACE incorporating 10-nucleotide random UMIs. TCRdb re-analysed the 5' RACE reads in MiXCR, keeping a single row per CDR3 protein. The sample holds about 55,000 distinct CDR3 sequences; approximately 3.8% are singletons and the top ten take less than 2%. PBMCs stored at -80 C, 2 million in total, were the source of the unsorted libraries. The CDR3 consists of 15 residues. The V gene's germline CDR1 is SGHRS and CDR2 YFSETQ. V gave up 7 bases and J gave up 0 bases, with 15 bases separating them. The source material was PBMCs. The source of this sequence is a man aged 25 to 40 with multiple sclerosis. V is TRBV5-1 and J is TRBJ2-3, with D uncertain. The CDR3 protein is CASALSASSTDTQYF. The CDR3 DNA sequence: TGCGCCAGCGCCTTGTCAGCGTCTAGCACAGATACGCAGTATTTT.